This T cell receptor (beta chain) was recovered during a study of blood T cell repertoires in COVID-19. The assay was immunoSEQ multiplex PCR, and TCRdb's table has in-frame clones only and misses some. The sample carries around 100,000 clones, approximately 90% recorded once. This CDR3 comprises 15 residues. The germline CDR1 and CDR2 sequences are SEHNR and FQNEAQ (reference sequence). Trimming removed 4 bases from V and 3 bases from J; junction bases left unmatched: 4. The specimen was peripheral blood. This sequence joins TRBV7-9 and TRBJ2-3; 10 bases align to TRBD1. This sequence was found in a human donor in a cohort sampled during active COVID-19. The DNA for the CDR3 is TGTGCCAGCAGCTGGACAGGGGGTTTTACAGATACGCAGTATTTT. Protein sequence: CASSWTGGFTDTQYF.